A single sample gave rise to the 12 T cell receptor beta chains below, sequenced in a study of post-analysis software for immune sequencing data. Study-wide results and limits: When patients were compared with controls, about five TRBV segments were more frequent, TRBV5-6, TRBV5-1 and TRBV20-1 among them.

Every TCR beta cDNA library bore unique molecular identifiers. TCRdb independently ran MiXCR on the PCR reads; one entry per CDR3 protein. Found here are about 430,000 distinct CDR3 sequences, 39% of them singletons; the top ten hold 6.5% to 8%. Antigens of these TCRs are unknown. Input material: blood. The source of these receptors is a girl aged 2 to 10 with multiple sclerosis.

The chain joins TRBV20-1 to TRBJ1-4, with D perhaps TRBD1 (5 bases). Trimming stripped 0 bases from V and 5 bases from J, with 13 bases between. Germline V lookup: CDR1 DFQATT, CDR2 SNEGSKA (reference sequence). The length of the CDR3 is 15 residues. CDR3 in DNA: TGCAGTGCTAGAGATCCGGCTGGGGGGAATGAAAAACTGTTTTTT. As protein: CSARDPAGGNEKLFF.

This sequence joins TRBV7-3 and TRBJ2-7; D not certain. The germline gives CDR1 SGHTA, CDR2 FQGTGA. The V end was cut by 1 base, the J end by 0 bases, with 13 bases between. This CDR3 is 16 amino acids long. Here the CDR3 reads CASSLIEVGSSYEQYF. The CDR3 region has the DNA TGTGCCAGCAGCTTAATTGAGGTCGGAAGCTCCTACGAGCAGTACTTC.

This clonotype was seen only once. One end of the junction is discordant with germline, which a read error may explain. The chain combines TRBV6-5 with TRBJ2-7, with D maybe TRBD2 (6 bases). Germline V gene lookup returns CDR1 MNHEY and CDR2 SVGAGI. This CDR3 is built from 18 residues. Here the CDR3 DNA reads TGTGCCAGCAGTTACTCGTCCCCCACACTAGCAGACTCCTACGAGAAGTACTTC. The encoded protein is CASSYSSPTLADSYEKYF.

This rearrangement joins TRBV12-3 or TRBV12-4 to TRBJ1-1, with no clear D. The CDR3 loop spans 14 amino acids. Trimming took off 5 bases at V and 4 bases at J, with 14 bases between the two ends. CDR3 in amino acids: CASSPYGRRTEAFF. In nucleotides, the CDR3 is TGTGCCAGCAGTCCGTACGGGAGGCGCACTGAAGCTTTCTTT.

This clonotype has a handful of counts. The CDR3 sequence is CASRRSGNGFGEQFF. The CDR3 bases are TGTGCCAGCAGACGTAGCGGGAACGGTTTCGGGGAGCAGTTCTTC. The chain links TRBV28 to TRBJ2-1; 8 bases are a match to TRBD2. The CDR3 is 15 residues long. The V gene's germline CDR1 is MDHEN and CDR2 SYDVKM. V lost 6 bases, J lost 10 bases, and 14 bases stayed unmatched.

This rearrangement joins TRBV18 to TRBJ1-3; possibly TRBD1 for D (6 bases). CDR3 size: 15 residues. Germline-derived CDR1 and CDR2 are KGHSH and LQKENI. The V gene lost 4 bases and the J gene lost 2 bases, with 12 bases spanning the gap. CDR3 coding DNA: TGTGCCAGCTCACGCAATACAGGGACTGGAAACACCATATATTTT. Its protein is CASSRNTGTGNTIYF.

The table lists this clonotype with a few counts. The chain joins TRBV20-1 to TRBJ2-4; TRBD2 matches 8 bases. There are 14 residues in the CDR3. With V trimmed by 7 bases and J by 2 bases, 7 bases remained unmatched. Germline V gene data show CDR1 as DFQATT and CDR2 as SNEGSKA (reference sequence). CDR3 sequence: CSVAPGGTKNIQYF. DNA for the CDR3: TGCAGTGTAGCCCCGGGGGGGACCAAAAACATTCAGTACTTC.

The chain has TRBV28 and TRBJ2-5; D is possibly TRBD2 (5 bases). Germline CDR1 MDHEN, CDR2 SYDVKM. Trimming stripped 4 bases from V and 5 bases from J, with 17 bases between. The CDR3 is 15 amino acids. CDR3 DNA: TGTGCCAGCAGTTCGGCGGTAGGGAGTTGGGAGACCCAGTACTTC. Translating gives CASSSAVGSWETQYF.

This clonotype was seen a handful of times. The genes are TRBV7-2 and TRBJ1-5, with D uncertain. The germline V gene encodes CDR1 SGHTA and CDR2 FQGNSA. The CDR3 consists of 15 residues. Trimming stripped 5 bases from V and 0 bases from J, with 11 bases between. CDR3 amino acids: CASSPGAYSNQPQHF. The DNA of the CDR3 is TGTGCCAGCAGCCCCGGCGCCTATAGCAATCAGCCCCAGCATTTT.

This clonotype was counted ten times or more. This sequence joins TRBV12-3 or TRBV12-4 and TRBJ2-5; the D is unclear. The V end was cut by 6 bases, the J end by 5 bases, with 10 bases between. This CDR3 has 12 amino acids. The CDR3 loop reads CASSLVGETQYF. For the CDR3, the DNA is TGTGCCAGCAGCTTGGTAGGGGAGACCCAGTACTTC.

The chain carries TRBV7-9 and TRBJ2-3, with D perhaps assigned TRBD1 or TRBD2 (5 bases each). V gave up 1 base and J gave up 6 bases, with 17 bases separating them. The germline gives CDR1 SEHNR, CDR2 FQNEAQ (reference sequence). The CDR3 has 16 amino acids. The CDR3 DNA is TGTGCCAGCAGCTTAGGCGAGCGGTCTTGGGGGGATACGCAGTATTTT. It specifies CASSLGERSWGDTQYF.

This clonotype appeared many times. The rearrangement links TRBV12-3 or TRBV12-4 to TRBJ2-1, with D tentatively TRBD1 (5 bases). The length of the CDR3 is 11 residues. The V end lost 2 bases, the J end lost 12 bases, and 8 bases lay between the germline ends. This CDR3 is CASSLLGVQFF. The CDR3 DNA is TGTGCCAGCAGTTTATTAGGGGTGCAGTTCTTC.